Below, 24 T cell receptor beta chains from the same sample are listed, as sequenced in a study of lymphopenia after photon versus proton radiotherapy. Sequencing was performed with immunoSEQ multiplex PCR; in TCRdb, only in-frame clones are kept and a portion is missing. This repertoire shows over 35,000 clones, around 84% found once; its top ten account for over 9%. Source: peripheral blood, taken from a patient treated with proton-based radiotherapy. The receptor source for this set is a woman between 65 and 79 years old with pancreatic cancer. Some clones in this sample may be carry-over from other donors' samples.

The V call is TRBV4-1, the J call TRBJ2-6; no clear D. This CDR3 is built from 17 residues. CDR1 is MGHRA, CDR2 YSYEKL, per germline. V lost 1 base to trimming and J lost 2 bases, with 12 bases between them. The CDR3: CASSQALLGTGANVLTF. The CDR3 DNA sequence: TGCGCCAGCAGCCAAGCGTTGTTAGGGACTGGGGCCAACGTCCTGACTTTC.

V is TRBV19 and J is TRBJ1-5, with D perhaps TRBD1 (6 bases). CDR3 length equals 17 residues. Germline CDR1 is LNHDA and CDR2 is SQIVND (reference sequence). Deletions cut 5 bases from V and 4 bases from J, with 21 bases between. The DNA for the CDR3 is TGTGCCAGTAGTCCGCTTCAGGGGTCCCGCGGGAATCAGCCCCAGCATTTT. Translation: CASSPLQGSRGNQPQHF.

This clone has just a few counts. The CDR3 protein is CASRQKDRGNYEQYF. Here the CDR3 DNA reads TGTGCCAGCAGGCAAAAGGACAGGGGAAACTACGAGCAGTACTTC. The chain couples TRBV27 to TRBJ2-7, with TRBD1 identical over 9 bases. The CDR3 consists of 15 residues. The V segment lost 6 bases and the J segment 3 bases; nucleotides outside the gene matches: 9. Germline V gene lookup returns CDR1 MNHEY and CDR2 SMNVEV (reference sequence).

The chain uses TRBV27 and TRBJ1-5; no firm D call. Trimming took 2 bases from V and 3 from J, leaving 11 bases between them. The CDR3 is 15 amino acids. Germline V gene lookup returns CDR1 MNHEY and CDR2 SMNVEV (reference sequence). The CDR3 DNA reads as TGTGCCAGCAGTTTAAGCCTGATGAACAATCAGCCCCAGCATTTT. It is translated as CASSLSLMNNQPQHF.

The gene calls are TRBV5-5 and TRBJ2-1; D may match TRBD1 or TRBD2 (5 bases each). The CDR3 extends over 14 amino acids. In germline, CDR1 is SGHKS, CDR2 YYEKEE (reference sequence). V was shortened by 2 bases and J by 4 bases, with 10 bases between the two germline ends. The CDR3 DNA reads TGTGCCAGCAGCTTCCGGGACGGATACAATGAGCAGTTCTTC. It yields the protein CASSFRDGYNEQFF.

The CDR3 loop reads CASSLRGRLQETQYF. The CDR3 bases are TGTGCCAGCAGCTTACGAGGCAGATTACAAGAGACCCAGTACTTC. The gene calls are TRBV7-8 and TRBJ2-5; D not resolved. CDR3 size: 15 residues. The V and J ends lost 2 bases and 2 bases respectively, with 12 bases between them. The V gene's germline CDR1 is SGHVS and CDR2 FQNEAQ.

The chain recombines TRBV28 with TRBJ2-1, with a possible D match to TRBD1 (6 bases). V lost 6 bases, J lost 3 bases, and 24 bases lay in between. From germline, CDR1 is MDHEN and CDR2 SYDVKM. The CDR3 contains 18 residues. The CDR3 DNA is TGTGCCAGCAGACTGGGCAGGGGACGGCACCCTCTCTACAATGAGCAGTTCTTC. This sequence encodes CASRLGRGRHPLYNEQFF.

The chain employs TRBV5-6 and TRBJ2-2, with D tentatively TRBD1 (6 bases). The V end lost 5 bases, the J end lost 4 bases, and 15 bases lay between the germline ends. The V gene's germline CDR1 is SGHDT and CDR2 YYEEEE. The CDR3 runs to 15 residues. The CDR3 bases are TGTGCCAGCAGTTTCGACAGGCGGAGCACCGGGGAGCTGTTTTTT. The encoded protein is CASSFDRRSTGELFF.

This clone was seen only once. V usage is TRBV6-1 and J usage is TRBJ2-1; a weak D match, TRBD1 (6 bases). Trimming removed 4 bases at V and 4 bases at J, with 20 bases between. This CDR3 spans 17 amino acids. Per the germline V gene, CDR1 is MNHNS and CDR2 is SASEGT. CDR3 in amino acids: CASSASIPGQTYNEQFF. In DNA form, the CDR3 reads TGTGCCAGCAGTGCCTCAATCCCGGGACAAACATACAATGAGCAGTTCTTC.

The CDR3 loop reads CASSPSGGSYNEQFF. The CDR3 DNA is TGTGCCAGCAGCCCCTCGGGAGGGTCCTACAATGAGCAGTTCTTC. The chain recombines TRBV27 with TRBJ2-1, with 8 bases matching TRBD2. Germline trimming cut 6 bases from V and 1 base from J; bases unmatched to any gene: 5. The CDR3 spans 15 residues. Germline CDR1 and CDR2: MNHEY and SMNVEV (reference sequence).

The rearrangement joins TRBV19 to TRBJ1-1, with D perhaps TRBD1 (5 bases). Germline-derived CDR1 and CDR2 are LNHDA and SQIVND (reference sequence). CDR3 size: 13 residues. V was clipped by 1 base and J by 6 bases, with 9 bases between them. CDR3 sequence: CASSIAAGPEAFF. Here the CDR3 DNA reads TGTGCCAGTAGTATAGCGGCAGGGCCTGAAGCTTTCTTT.

The CDR3 sequence: CASSKEVGQGDGYTF. The CDR3 nucleotides are TGTGCCAGCAGCAAAGAGGTGGGACAGGGGGATGGCTACACCTTC. This chain uses TRBV21-1 with TRBJ1-2; the table's D call of TRBD1 was not tested on the DNA. TRBV21-1 is reported as a pseudogene. The CDR3 covers 15 residues.

The V call is TRBV11-3, the J call TRBJ1-6; tentative D call: TRBD1 (5 bases). The germline V gene has CDR1 SGHNT and CDR2 YENEEA. Trimming cost V 2 bases and J 10 bases, with 18 bases left between them. The CDR3 sequence is 16 residues long. CDR3 DNA sequence: TGTGCCAGCAGCTTAACGCTGGGCAGGGAAGAGTCACCCCTCCACTTT. Protein sequence: CASSLTLGREESPLHF.

The V gene is TRBV11-2, the J gene TRBJ1-2, with no clear D. Germline values: CDR1 SGHAT, CDR2 FQNNGV. With 0 bases removed from V and 5 bases from J, the gap between germline ends came to 10 bases. This CDR3 contains 14 residues. This CDR3 reads CASSLDREAYGYTF. DNA of the CDR3: TGTGCCAGCAGCTTAGATAGGGAGGCGTATGGCTACACCTTC.

This rearrangement joins TRBV11-2 to TRBJ1-1; D unresolved. Trimming pared 5 bases from V and 8 bases from J, leaving 15 bases between. This CDR3 is 13 amino acids long. Germline CDR1 is SGHAT and CDR2 is FQNNGV. CDR3 in amino acids: CASSTRRRMEAFF. The DNA for the CDR3 is TGTGCCAGCAGCACCCGACGGAGGATGGAAGCTTTCTTT.

The CDR3 DNA reads as TGTGCCAGCTCACCACCCGGAGGTAACTATGGCTACACCTTC. Translation: CASSPPGGNYGYTF. The chain combines TRBV18 with TRBJ1-2; D gene ambiguous. Trimming removed 0 bases from V and 1 base from J, with 6 bases in between. The CDR3 loop spans 14 amino acids. Germline loops: CDR1 KGHSH, CDR2 LQKENI. The variable domain in full, completed from reference TRBV18 and TRBJ1-2, reads NAGVMQNPRHLVRRRGQEARLRCSPMKGHSHVYWYRQLPEEGLKFMVYLQKENIIDESGMPKERFSAEFPKEGPSILRIQQVVRGDSAAYFCASSPPGGNYGYTFGSGTRLTVV.

This chain links TRBV7-9 with TRBJ2-1; 9 positions match TRBD2. Germline loops: CDR1 SEHNR, CDR2 FQNEAQ (reference sequence). Trimming at V came to 0 bases and at J to 0 bases, leaving 6 bases not matched to a gene. This CDR3 contains 18 residues. CDR3 protein: CASSLARGLASSYNEQFF. CDR3 sequence (DNA): TGTGCCAGCAGCTTAGCCAGAGGACTAGCGAGCTCCTACAATGAGCAGTTCTTC.

The gene calls are TRBV28 and TRBJ2-3, with D possibly matching TRBD2 (5 bases). Deletions cut 2 bases from V and 0 bases from J, with 15 bases between. CDR1 MDHEN and CDR2 SYDVKM come from the germline V gene. This CDR3 region has 17 residues. The DNA of the CDR3 is TGTGCCAGCAGTTTAGATATCGGCGGGTATAGCACAGATACGCAGTATTTT. This translates into CASSLDIGGYSTDTQYF.

J is TRBJ1-2 and V is TRBV7-9; TRBD1 might be the D (6 bases). This CDR3 has 12 residues. Germline V lookup: CDR1 SEHNR, CDR2 FQNEAQ (reference sequence). V lost 5 bases, J lost 7 bases, and 11 bases lay in between. DNA for the CDR3: TGTGCCAGCAGCCCACAAGGGGGTGGCTACACCTTC. Protein product: CASSPQGGGYTF.

The chain carries TRBV4-3 and TRBJ2-3, with D possibly being TRBD2 (6 bases). The V end lost 4 bases, the J end lost 0 bases, and 17 bases lay between the germline ends. This CDR3 is 17 amino acids long. From germline, CDR1 is LGHNA and CDR2 YSLEER. The CDR3 DNA is TGCGCCAGCAGCCCCCAATCTAGCGCTTCTAGCACAGATACGCAGTATTTT. This translates into CASSPQSSASSTDTQYF.

The V call is TRBV7-8, the J call TRBJ2-7; TRBD1 is a possible D gene (6 bases). The V gene's germline CDR1 is SGHVS and CDR2 FQNEAQ. The ends were cut back, 2 bases at V and 4 bases at J, with 21 bases in the middle. The CDR3 runs to 17 residues. The CDR3 loop reads CASSLPTQGRLRYEQYF. CDR3 in DNA: TGTGCCAGCAGCTTACCCACACAGGGACGATTGAGGTACGAGCAGTACTTC.

This clone occurred a few times. This sample includes further DNA sequences coding for the same CDR3. CDR3 DNA: TGTGCCAGCTCACCCCAAGAGACCCAGTACTTC. As protein: CASSPQETQYF. This chain joins TRBV18 and TRBJ2-5; D uncertain. This CDR3 is 11 amino acids long. V was cut by 3 bases and J by 1 base, with 0 bases left in between. CDR1 is KGHSH and CDR2 is LQKENI in the germline V gene.

In its sample, this clone was seen a few times. The gene calls are TRBV2 and TRBJ1-6; 9 bases line up with TRBD1. CDR1 and CDR2 (germline): SNHLY, FYNNEI. V shed 5 bases and J 5 bases; nucleotides not matched to a gene: 4. The CDR3 is 15 residues long. Here the CDR3 DNA reads TGTGCCAGCAGTCGGACAGGGGCAGATAATTCACCCCTCCACTTT. This translates into CASSRTGADNSPLHF.

The chain carries TRBV12-1 and TRBJ2-3; the table names TRBD2, a call not compared with the DNA. TRBV12-1 is given as a pseudogene. The CDR3 extends over 16 amino acids. The CDR3 spells CARSPVATRGTDTQYF. The CDR3 nucleotides are TGTGCCAGAAGCCCCGTGGCCACCCGGGGAACAGATACGCAGTATTTT.